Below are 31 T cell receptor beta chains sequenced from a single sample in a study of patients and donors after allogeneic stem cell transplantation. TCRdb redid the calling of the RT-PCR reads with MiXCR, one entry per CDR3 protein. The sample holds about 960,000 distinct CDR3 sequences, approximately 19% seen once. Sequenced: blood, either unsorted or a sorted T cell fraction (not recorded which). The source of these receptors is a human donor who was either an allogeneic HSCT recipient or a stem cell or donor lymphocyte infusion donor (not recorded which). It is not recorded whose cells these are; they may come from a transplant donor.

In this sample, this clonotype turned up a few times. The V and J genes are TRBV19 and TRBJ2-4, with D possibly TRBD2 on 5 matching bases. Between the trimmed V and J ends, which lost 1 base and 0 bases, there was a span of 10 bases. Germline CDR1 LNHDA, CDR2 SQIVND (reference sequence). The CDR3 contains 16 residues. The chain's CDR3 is CASSIVRVLAKNIQYF. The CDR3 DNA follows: TGTGCCAGTAGTATAGTGAGGGTTCTAGCCAAAAACATTCAGTACTTC.

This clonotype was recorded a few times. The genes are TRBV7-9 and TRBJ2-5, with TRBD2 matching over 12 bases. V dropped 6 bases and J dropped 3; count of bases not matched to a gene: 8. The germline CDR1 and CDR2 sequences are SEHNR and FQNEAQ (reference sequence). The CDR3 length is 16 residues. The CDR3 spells CASRHTPSGGEETQYF. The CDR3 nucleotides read TGTGCCAGCAGGCATACACCTAGCGGGGGGGAAGAGACCCAGTACTTC.

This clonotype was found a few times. The CDR3 loop reads CASSLGGVHNEQFF. As DNA, the CDR3 is TGTGCCAGCAGCTTAGGAGGGGTTCACAATGAGCAGTTCTTC. The chain couples TRBV7-2 to TRBJ2-1; perhaps D is TRBD1 or TRBD2 (5 bases each). Between the trimmed V and J ends, which lost 1 base and 5 bases, there was a span of 9 bases. The CDR3 loop spans 14 amino acids. The germline gives CDR1 SGHTA, CDR2 FQGNSA.

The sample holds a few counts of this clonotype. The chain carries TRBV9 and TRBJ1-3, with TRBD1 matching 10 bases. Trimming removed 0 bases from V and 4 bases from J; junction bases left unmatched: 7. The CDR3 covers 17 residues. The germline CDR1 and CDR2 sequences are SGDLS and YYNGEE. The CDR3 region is CASSVATGQGTGNTIYF. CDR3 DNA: TGTGCCAGCAGCGTAGCTACGGGACAGGGGACCGGAAACACCATATATTTT.

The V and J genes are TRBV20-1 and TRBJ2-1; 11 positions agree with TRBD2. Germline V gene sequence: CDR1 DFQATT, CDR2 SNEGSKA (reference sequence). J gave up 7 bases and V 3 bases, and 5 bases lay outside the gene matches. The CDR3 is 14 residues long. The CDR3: CSASSGRAGNEQFF. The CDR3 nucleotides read TGCAGTGCTAGTAGCGGGAGGGCCGGGAATGAGCAGTTCTTC.

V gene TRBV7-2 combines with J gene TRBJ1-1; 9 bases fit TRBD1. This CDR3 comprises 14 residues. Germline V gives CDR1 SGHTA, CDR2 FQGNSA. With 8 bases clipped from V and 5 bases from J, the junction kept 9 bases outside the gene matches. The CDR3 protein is CASVRTGVETEAFF. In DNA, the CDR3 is TGTGCCAGCGTCCGGACAGGGGTAGAGACTGAAGCTTTCTTT.

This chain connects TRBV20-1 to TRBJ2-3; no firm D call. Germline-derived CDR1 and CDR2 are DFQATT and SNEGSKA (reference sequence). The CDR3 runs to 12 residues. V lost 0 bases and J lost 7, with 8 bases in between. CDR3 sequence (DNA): TGCAGTGCTAGAGAGGATCGAAATACGCAGTATTTT. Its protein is CSAREDRNTQYF.

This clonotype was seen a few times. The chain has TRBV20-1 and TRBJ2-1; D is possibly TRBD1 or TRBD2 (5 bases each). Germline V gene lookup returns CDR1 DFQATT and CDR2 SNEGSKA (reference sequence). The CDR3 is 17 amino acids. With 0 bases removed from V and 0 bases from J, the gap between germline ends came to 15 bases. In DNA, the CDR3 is TGCAGTGCTAGAGATCGTCCAGGGAGAAGCTCCTACAATGAGCAGTTCTTC. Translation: CSARDRPGRSSYNEQFF.

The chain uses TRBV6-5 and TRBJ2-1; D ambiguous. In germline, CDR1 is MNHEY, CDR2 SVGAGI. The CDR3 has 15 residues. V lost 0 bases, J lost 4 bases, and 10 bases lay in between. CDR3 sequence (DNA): TGTGCCAGCAGTTACTCGTCCGAAAGTTACAATGAGCAGTTCTTC. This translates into CASSYSSESYNEQFF.

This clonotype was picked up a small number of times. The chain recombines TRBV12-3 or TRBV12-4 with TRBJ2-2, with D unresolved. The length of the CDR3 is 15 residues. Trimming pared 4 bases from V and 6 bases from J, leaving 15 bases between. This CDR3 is CASSSPPRVPGELFF. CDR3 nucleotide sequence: TGTGCCAGCAGTTCCCCCCCTAGAGTTCCCGGGGAGCTGTTTTTT.

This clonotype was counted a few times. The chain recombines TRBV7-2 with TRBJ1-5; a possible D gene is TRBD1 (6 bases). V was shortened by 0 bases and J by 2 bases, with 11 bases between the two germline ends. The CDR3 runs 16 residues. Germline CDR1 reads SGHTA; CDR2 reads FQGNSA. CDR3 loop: CASSLAGGAGNQPQHF. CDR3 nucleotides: TGTGCCAGCAGCTTAGCGGGGGGGGCTGGCAATCAGCCCCAGCATTTT. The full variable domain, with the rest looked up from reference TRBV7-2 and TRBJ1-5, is GAGVSQSPSNKVTEKGKDVELRCDPISGHTALYWYRQSLGQGLEFLIYFQGNSAPDKSGLPSDRFSAERTGGSVSTLTIQRTQQEDSAVYLCASSLAGGAGNQPQHFGDGTRLSIL.

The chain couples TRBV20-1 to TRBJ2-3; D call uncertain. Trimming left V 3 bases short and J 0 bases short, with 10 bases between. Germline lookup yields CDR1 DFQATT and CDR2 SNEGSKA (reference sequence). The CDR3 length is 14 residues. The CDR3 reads CSASSLSSTDTQYF. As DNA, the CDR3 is TGCAGTGCTAGTAGCCTATCTAGCACAGATACGCAGTATTTT.

CDR3 nucleotide sequence: TGCGCCAGCAGCTTGGCACCCCAAGGCCTGAACACTGAAGCTTTCTTT. It yields the protein CASSLAPQGLNTEAFF. V and J are TRBV5-1 and TRBJ1-1; D remains ambiguous. V was pared by 0 bases and J by 0 bases, with 12 bases between. The CDR3 is made up of 16 amino acids. CDR1 is SGHRS, CDR2 YFSETQ, per germline.

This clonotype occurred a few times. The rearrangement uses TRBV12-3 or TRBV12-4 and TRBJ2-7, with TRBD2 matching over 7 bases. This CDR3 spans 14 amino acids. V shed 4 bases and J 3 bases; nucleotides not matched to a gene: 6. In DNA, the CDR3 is TGTGCCAGCAGTTCTGGAGGGAGGGACTACGAGCAGTACTTC. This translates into CASSSGGRDYEQYF.

The chain's CDR3 is CASSYTQVTEQYF. The CDR3 coding sequence is TGTGCCAGCAGTTACACTCAGGTTACCGAGCAGTACTTC. The V gene is TRBV6-5, the J gene TRBJ2-7; D not resolved. Trimming cost V 2 bases and J 6 bases, with 11 bases left between them. Germline values: CDR1 MNHEY, CDR2 SVGAGI. CDR3 length: 13 residues.

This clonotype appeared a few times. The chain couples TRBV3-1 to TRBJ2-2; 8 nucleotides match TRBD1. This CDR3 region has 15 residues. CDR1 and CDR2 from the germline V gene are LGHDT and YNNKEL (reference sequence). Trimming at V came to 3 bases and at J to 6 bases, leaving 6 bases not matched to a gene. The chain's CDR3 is CASSQGTGHPGELFF. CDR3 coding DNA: TGTGCCAGCAGCCAGGGGACAGGTCACCCCGGGGAGCTGTTTTTT.

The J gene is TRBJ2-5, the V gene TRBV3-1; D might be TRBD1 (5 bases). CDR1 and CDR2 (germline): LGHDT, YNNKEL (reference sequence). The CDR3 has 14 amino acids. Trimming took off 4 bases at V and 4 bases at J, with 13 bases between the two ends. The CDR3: CASSPGRAVETQYF. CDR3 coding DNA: TGTGCCAGCAGCCCTGGCAGGGCGGTAGAGACCCAGTACTTC.

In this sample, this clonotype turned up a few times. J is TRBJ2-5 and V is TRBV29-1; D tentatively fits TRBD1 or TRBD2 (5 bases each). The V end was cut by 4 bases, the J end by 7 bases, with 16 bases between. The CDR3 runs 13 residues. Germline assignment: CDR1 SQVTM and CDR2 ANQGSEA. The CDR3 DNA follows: TGCAGCGTTGTTGGGGGACCCGGGGCGACCCAGTACTTC. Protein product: CSVVGGPGATQYF.

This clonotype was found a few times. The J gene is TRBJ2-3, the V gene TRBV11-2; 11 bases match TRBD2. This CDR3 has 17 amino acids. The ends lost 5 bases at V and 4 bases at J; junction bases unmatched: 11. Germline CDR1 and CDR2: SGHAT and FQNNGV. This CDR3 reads CASSQIAGGPLADTQYF. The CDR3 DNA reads TGTGCCAGCAGCCAGATAGCGGGGGGGCCTCTGGCAGATACGCAGTATTTT.

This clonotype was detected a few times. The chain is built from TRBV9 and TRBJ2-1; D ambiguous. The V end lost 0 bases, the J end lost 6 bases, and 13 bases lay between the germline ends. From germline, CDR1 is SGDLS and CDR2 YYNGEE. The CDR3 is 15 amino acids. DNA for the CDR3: TGTGCCAGCAGCGTAGGATCCCTAGATGTCAATGAGCAGTTCTTC. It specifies CASSVGSLDVNEQFF. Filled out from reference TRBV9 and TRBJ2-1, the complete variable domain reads DSGVTQTPKHLITATGQRVTLRCSPRSGDLSVYWYQQSLDQGLQFLIQYYNGEERAKGNILERFSAQQFPDLHSELNLSSLELGDSALYFCASSVGSLDVNEQFFGPGTRLTVL.

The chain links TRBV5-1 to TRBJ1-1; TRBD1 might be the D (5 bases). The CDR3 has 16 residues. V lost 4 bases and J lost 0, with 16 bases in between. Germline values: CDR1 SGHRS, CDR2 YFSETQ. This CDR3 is CASSPGRGGMNTEAFF. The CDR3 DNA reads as TGCGCCAGCAGCCCAGGGCGGGGGGGTATGAACACTGAAGCTTTCTTT.

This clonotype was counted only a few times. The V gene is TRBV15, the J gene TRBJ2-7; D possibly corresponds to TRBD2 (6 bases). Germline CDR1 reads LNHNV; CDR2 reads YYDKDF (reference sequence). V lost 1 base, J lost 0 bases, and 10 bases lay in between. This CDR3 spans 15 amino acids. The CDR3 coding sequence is TGTGCCACCAGCAGAGGGAGGGGAAGCTCCTACGAGCAGTACTTC. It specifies CATSRGRGSSYEQYF.

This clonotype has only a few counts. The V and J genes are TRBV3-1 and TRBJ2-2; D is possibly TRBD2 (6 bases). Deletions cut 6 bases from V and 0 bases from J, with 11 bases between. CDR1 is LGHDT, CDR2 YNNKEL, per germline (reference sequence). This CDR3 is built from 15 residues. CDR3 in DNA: TGTGCCAGCAGAGGGGACTTAGCGAACACCGGGGAGCTGTTTTTT. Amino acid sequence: CASRGDLANTGELFF.

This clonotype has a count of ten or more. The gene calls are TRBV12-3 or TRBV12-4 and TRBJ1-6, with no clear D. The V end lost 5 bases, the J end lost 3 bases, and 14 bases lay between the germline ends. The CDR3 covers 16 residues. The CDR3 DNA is TGTGCCAGCAGTCCAAGGACGCCCGGCTATAATTCACCCCTCCACTTT. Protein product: CASSPRTPGYNSPLHF.

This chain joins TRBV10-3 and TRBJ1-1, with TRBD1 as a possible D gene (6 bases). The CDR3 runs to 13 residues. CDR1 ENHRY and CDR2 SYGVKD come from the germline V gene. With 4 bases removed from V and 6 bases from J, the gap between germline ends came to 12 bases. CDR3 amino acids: CAISGSGAPEAFF. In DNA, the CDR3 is TGTGCCATCAGTGGTTCGGGGGCGCCTGAAGCTTTCTTT.

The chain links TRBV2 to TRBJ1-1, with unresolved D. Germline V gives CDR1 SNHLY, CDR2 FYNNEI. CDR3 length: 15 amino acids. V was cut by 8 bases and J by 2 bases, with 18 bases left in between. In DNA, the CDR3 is TGTGCCAGCTCAGTCACCGGGAACTATAACACTGAAGCTTTCTTT. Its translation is CASSVTGNYNTEAFF.

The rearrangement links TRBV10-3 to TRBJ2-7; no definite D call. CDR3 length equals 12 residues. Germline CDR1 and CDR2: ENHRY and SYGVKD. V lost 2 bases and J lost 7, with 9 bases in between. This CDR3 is CAISEHGREQYF. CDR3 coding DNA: TGTGCCATCAGTGAGCACGGACGAGAGCAGTACTTC.

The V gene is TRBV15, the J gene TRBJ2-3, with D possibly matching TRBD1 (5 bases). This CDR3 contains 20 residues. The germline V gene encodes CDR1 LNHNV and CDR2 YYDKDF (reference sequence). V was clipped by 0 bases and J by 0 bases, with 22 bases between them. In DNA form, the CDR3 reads TGTGCCACCAGCAGAGATCTGGGGCAGAGACGCAAACTAAGCACAGATACGCAGTATTTT. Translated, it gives CATSRDLGQRRKLSTDTQYF.

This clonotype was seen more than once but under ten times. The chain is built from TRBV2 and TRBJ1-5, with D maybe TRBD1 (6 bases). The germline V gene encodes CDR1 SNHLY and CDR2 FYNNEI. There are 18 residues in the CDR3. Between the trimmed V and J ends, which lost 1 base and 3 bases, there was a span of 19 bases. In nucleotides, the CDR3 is TGTGCCAGCAGTGAAGTAGGGGGGCCGGTTGTGAACAATCAGCCCCAGCATTTT. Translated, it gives CASSEVGGPVVNNQPQHF.

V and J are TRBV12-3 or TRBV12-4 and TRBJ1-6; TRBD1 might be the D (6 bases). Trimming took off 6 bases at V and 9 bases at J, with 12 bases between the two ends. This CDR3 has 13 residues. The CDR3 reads CASSMTGGSPLHF. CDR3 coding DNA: TGTGCCAGCAGCATGACAGGCGGTTCACCCCTCCACTTT.

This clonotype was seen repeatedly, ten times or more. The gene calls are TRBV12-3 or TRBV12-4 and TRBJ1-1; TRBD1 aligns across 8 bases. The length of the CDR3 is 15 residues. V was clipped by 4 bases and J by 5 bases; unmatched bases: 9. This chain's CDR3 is CASSSRPGGGTEAFF. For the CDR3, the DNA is TGTGCCAGCAGTTCCCGGCCAGGGGGCGGTACTGAAGCTTTCTTT.